There are a few counts of the clone carrying this T cell receptor (beta chain). This sample was included in a study of patients and donors after allogeneic stem cell transplantation. CDR3 length equals 14 residues. Trimming stripped 0 bases from V and 4 bases from J, with 11 bases between. Germline CDR1 SGHDT, CDR2 YYEEEE. TCRdb reprocessed the RT-PCR reads via MiXCR and lists one record per CDR3 protein. Of roughly 880,000 distinct CDR3 sequences listed, approximately 19% were seen once; the top ten hold around 5.5%. The receptor comes from a human donor who was either an allogeneic HSCT recipient or a stem cell or donor lymphocyte infusion donor (not recorded which). It is not recorded whose cells these are; they may come from a transplant donor. This rearrangement joins TRBV5-6 to TRBJ2-7; D ambiguous. Source material: blood, either unsorted or a sorted T cell fraction (not recorded which). CDR3 amino acids: CASSLGQILYEQYF. In DNA form, the CDR3 reads TGTGCCAGCAGCTTGGGACAAATACTTTACGAGCAGTACTTC. Looking up the rest from reference TRBV5-6 and TRBJ2-7 gives the full variable domain: DAGVTQSPTHLIKTRGQQVTLRCSPKSGHDTVSWYQQALGQGPQFIFQYYEEEERQRGNFPDRFSGHQFPNYSSELNVNALLLGDSALYLCASSLGQILYEQYFGPGTRLTVT.